This T cell receptor (beta chain) was sequenced for a study of patients and donors after allogeneic stem cell transplantation. Deletions cut 0 bases from V and 3 bases from J, with 14 bases between. The CDR3 covers 16 residues. In germline, CDR1 is DFQATT, CDR2 SNEGSKA (reference sequence). TCRdb ran MiXCR on the RT-PCR reads and lists one entry per CDR3 protein. The repertoire has roughly 880,000 distinct CDR3 sequences, roughly 17% of them found once; the top ten carry 5% to 6.5%. This clonotype occurred a few times. V is TRBV20-1 and J is TRBJ1-4; D is perhaps TRBD1 (6 bases). This clonotype was sampled from a human donor who was either an allogeneic HSCT recipient or a stem cell or donor lymphocyte infusion donor (not recorded which). It is not recorded whose cells these are; they may come from a transplant donor. Sequenced sample: blood, either unsorted or a sorted T cell fraction (not recorded which). Written as DNA, the CDR3 is TGCAGTGCTAGAGATAGGGGGGTGAGGGCTAATGAAAAACTGTTTTTT. It encodes CSARDRGVRANEKLFF.